Listed below are T cell receptor beta chains from one sample, sequenced in a study of molecular identifiers for immune sequencing clone quantification. TCRdb re-derived calls from the PCR reads in MiXCR, one entry per CDR3 protein. This table holds about half a million distinct CDR3 sequences, around 23% found once. The sequencing sample was made of naive CD8+ T cells from blood, with Jurkat cell RNA spiked in. The source of these receptors is a human donor in good health. Some libraries in this study had Jurkat cell RNA spiked in. Both conserved end residues are part of each CDR3. Each record gives: clone size, V gene, CDR3 protein. Not every row has a clone size; where given, it reads once, few, many or a size class.

clone_size: -; v_call: TRBV27; cdr3_aa: CARRPGQQNTEAFF
clone_size: -; v_call: TRBV27; cdr3_aa: CASSLYRGAEAFF
clone_size: -; v_call: TRBV24-1; cdr3_aa: CATSEGYNKQFF
clone_size: -; v_call: TRBV2; cdr3_aa: CASRWFSGRNTEAFF
clone_size: -; v_call: TRBV30; cdr3_aa: CAWSVSDYYGYTF
clone_size: many; v_call: TRBV7-9; cdr3_aa: CASSSRLGQGDSYEQYF
clone_size: -; v_call: TRBV27; cdr3_aa: CASSLGDSGEETQYF
clone_size: few; v_call: TRBV4-3; cdr3_aa: CASSQWTGENTEAFF
clone_size: many; v_call: TRBV6-5; cdr3_aa: CASSFTRISGANVLTF
clone_size: -; v_call: TRBV19; cdr3_aa: CASSWESNTGELFF
clone_size: many; v_call: TRBV11-2; cdr3_aa: CASSLMGYQETQYF
clone_size: many; v_call: TRBV20-1; cdr3_aa: CSARASRAADSNQPQHF
clone_size: few; v_call: TRBV12-3/TRBV12-4; cdr3_aa: CASSWPSGGAPDTQYF
clone_size: many; v_call: TRBV7-6; cdr3_aa: CASSVSSVTQYF
clone_size: few; v_call: TRBV19; cdr3_aa: CASRKTQTGELFF
clone_size: many; v_call: TRBV12-3/TRBV12-4; cdr3_aa: CASSPRTVMNTEAFF
clone_size: many; v_call: TRBV3-1; cdr3_aa: CASSGTSGRDTQYF